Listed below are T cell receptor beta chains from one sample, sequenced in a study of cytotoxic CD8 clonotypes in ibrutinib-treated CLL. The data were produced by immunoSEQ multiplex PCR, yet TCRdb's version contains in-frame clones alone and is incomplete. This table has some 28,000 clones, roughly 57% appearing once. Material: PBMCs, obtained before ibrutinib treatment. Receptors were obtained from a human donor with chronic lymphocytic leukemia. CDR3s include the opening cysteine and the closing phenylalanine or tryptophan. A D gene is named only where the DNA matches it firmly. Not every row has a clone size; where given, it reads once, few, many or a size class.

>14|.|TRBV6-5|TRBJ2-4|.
CASSGRGRGNIQYF
TGTGCCAGCAGCGGCCGGGGACGTGGAAACATTCAGTACTTC
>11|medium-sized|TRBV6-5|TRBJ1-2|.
CASGFNYGYTF
TGTGCCAGCGGATTTAACTATGGCTACACCTTC
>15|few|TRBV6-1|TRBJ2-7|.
CASRETQVWGYEQYF
TGTGCCAGCAGGGAAACACAGGTTTGGGGGTACGAGCAGTACTTC
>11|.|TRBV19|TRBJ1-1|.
CASLYGAEAFF
TGTGCCAGTTTATACGGCGCTGAAGCTTTCTTT
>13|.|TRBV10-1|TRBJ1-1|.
CASSDEKNTEAFF
TGCGCCAGCAGTGACGAGAAGAACACTGAAGCTTTCTTT
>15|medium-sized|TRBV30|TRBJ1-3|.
CAWSAPRGLGNTIYF
TGTGCCTGGAGCGCCCCGAGGGGGTTGGGCAACACCATATATTTT
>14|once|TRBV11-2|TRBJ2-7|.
CASSYSQGSYEQYF
TGTGCCAGCAGCTACTCCCAGGGCTCCTACGAGCAGTACTTC
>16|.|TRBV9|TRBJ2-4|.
CASSVEAGKGKNIQYF
TGTGCCAGCAGCGTAGAGGCAGGGAAGGGCAAAAACATTCAGTACTTC
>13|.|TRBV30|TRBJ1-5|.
CAWSVNSDQPQHF
TGTGCCTGGAGTGTAAATAGTGATCAGCCCCAGCATTTT
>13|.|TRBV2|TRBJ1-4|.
CASDPATNEKLFF
TGTGCCAGCGACCCTGCAACTAATGAAAAACTGTTTTTT
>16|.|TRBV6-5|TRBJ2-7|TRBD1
CASSYSTGQISYEQYF
TGTGCCAGCAGTTACTCGACGGGACAGATTTCCTACGAGCAGTACTTC
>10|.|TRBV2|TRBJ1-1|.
CASRGTEAFF
TGTGCCAGCAGAGGGACAGAAGCTTTCTTT
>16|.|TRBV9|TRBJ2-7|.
CASSVGGAGNSYEQYF
TGTGCCAGCAGCGTAGGGGGGGCAGGGAACTCCTACGAGCAGTACTTC
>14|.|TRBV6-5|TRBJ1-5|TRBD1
CASSSDRVGQPQHF
TGTGCCAGCAGTTCCGACAGGGTTGGGCAGCCCCAGCATTTT
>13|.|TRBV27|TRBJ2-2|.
CASRQGLMGELFF
TGTGCCAGCAGACAGGGTCTTATGGGGGAGCTGTTTTTT
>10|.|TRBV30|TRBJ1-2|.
CAWSRYGYTF
TGTGCCTGGAGTAGGTACGGCTACACCTTC
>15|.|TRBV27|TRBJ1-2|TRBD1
CASSRLDAGGGGYTF
TGTGCCAGCAGCCGCCTAGATGCAGGAGGGGGCGGGTACACCTTC
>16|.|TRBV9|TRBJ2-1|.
CASSASTGNRRDEQFF
TGTGCCAGCAGCGCCTCTACAGGGAACCGGCGCGATGAGCAGTTCTTC
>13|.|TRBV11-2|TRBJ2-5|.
CASSHGPQETQYF
TGTGCCAGCAGCCATGGGCCTCAAGAGACCCAGTACTTC
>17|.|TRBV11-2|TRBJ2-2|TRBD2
CASSPPGSGRIAGELFF
TGTGCCAGCAGCCCTCCGGGTAGCGGGAGAATAGCCGGGGAGCTGTTTTTT
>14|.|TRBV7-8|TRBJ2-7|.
CASSLVQGLYEQYF
TGTGCCAGCAGCTTAGTTCAGGGTCTCTACGAGCAGTACTTC
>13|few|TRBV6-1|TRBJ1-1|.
CASSVSGNTEAFF
TGTGCCAGCAGTGTTTCTGGGAACACTGAAGCTTTCTTT